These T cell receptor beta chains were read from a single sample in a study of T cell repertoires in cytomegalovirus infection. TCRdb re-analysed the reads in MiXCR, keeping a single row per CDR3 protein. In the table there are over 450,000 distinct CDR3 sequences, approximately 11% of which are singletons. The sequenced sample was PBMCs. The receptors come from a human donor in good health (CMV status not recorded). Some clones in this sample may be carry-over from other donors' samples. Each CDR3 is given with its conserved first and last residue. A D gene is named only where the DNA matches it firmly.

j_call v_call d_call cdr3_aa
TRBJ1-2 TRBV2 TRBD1 CASSSGTGTYGYTF
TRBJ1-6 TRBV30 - CAWSATGTGDTPLHF
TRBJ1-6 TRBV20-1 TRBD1 CSARPPGQKNSPLHF
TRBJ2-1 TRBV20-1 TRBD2 CSAGTTSGVNNEQFF
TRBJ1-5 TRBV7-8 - CASSLQDQPQHF
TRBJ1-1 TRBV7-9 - CASSPQHMNTEAFF
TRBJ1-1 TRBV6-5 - CASSSTDRLNTEAFF
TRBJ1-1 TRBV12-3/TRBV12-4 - CASRLGTPLGAFF
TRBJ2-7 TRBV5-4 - CASSPRDLGEQYF
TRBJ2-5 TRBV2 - CASSAGATQYF
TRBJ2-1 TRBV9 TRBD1 CASSVGTGDYNEQFF
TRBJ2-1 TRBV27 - CATRTLGENNEQFF
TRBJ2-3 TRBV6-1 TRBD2 CASRGLAESTDTQYF
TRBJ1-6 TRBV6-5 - CASSPRTGNSPLHF
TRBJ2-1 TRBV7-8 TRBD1 CASSFRDRGVDERFF
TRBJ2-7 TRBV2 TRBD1 CAFLGGPLNEQYF
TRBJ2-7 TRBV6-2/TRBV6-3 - CASSSYRAEQYF
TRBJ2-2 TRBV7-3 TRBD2 CASGTSGRAGELFF
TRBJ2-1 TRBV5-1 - CASSLGHTRKQFF
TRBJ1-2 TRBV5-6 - CASSSDGQNYGYTF
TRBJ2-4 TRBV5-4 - CASSLQDALNIQYF
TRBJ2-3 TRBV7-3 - CASSSAIPDTQYF
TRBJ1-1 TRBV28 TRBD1 CATTLGAGGVSEAFF
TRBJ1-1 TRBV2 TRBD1 CASEGAVTEGNTEAFF
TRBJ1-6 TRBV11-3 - CASSLDSNSPLHF
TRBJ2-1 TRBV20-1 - CSARRGVAGEQFF
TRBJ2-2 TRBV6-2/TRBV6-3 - CASSYSRGVYTNTGELFF
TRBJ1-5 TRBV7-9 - CATSGRESNQPQHF
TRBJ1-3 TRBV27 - CASSQTGVPGNTIYF
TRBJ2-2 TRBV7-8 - CASSLASRGAGELFF
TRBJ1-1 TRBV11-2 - CASSLGSGEAFF
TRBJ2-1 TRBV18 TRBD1 CASSRRTGTGGGNEQFF
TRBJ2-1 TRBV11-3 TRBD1 CASSSYQVEGTGGYNEQFF
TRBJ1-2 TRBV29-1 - CSVGGTDTYYGYTF
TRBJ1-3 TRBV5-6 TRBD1 CASSSVGTASGNTIYF
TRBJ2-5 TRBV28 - CASSTHRVFQETQYF
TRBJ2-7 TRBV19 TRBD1 CASSIVAKPGQPYEQYF
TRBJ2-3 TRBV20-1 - CSASVPSTDTQYF
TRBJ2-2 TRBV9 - CASSGDLGPTGELFF
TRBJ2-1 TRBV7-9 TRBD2 CASSSPTSGSSYNEQFF
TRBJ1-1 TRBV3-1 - CASSHLSGGTEAFF
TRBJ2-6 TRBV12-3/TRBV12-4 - CASSTDAGANVLTF
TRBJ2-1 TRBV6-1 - CASSEDTGGSYNEQFF
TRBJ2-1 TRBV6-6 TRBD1 CASSGQGVYNEQFF
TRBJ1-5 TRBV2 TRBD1 CASSRDRGYGNQPQHF
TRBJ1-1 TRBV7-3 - CASSSRGAPNTEAFF
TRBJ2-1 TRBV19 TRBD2 CASSIDSGEHSYNEQFF
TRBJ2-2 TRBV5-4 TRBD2 CASSPRTSGSKISGELFF
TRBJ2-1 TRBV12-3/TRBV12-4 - CASSLRRVPNEQFF